Described below is a single T cell receptor (beta chain) sequence and its context. The data derive from a study of Graves' ophthalmopathy and Graves' hyperthyroidism. Amplified material comprised TCR beta CDR3 regions derived from RNA transcripts. Second-round multiplex PCR came after a first-round RT-PCR that employed HTBI primers. TCRdb called the multiplex PCR reads again in MiXCR, with one record for every CDR3 protein. The data contain 300,000 to 400,000 distinct CDR3 sequences, roughly 17% of them seen just once; the ten biggest clones take up 2% to 3%. This CDR3 has 17 amino acids. With V trimmed by 4 bases and J by 0 bases, 11 bases remained unmatched. Germline V CDR1 and CDR2: LGHDT, YNNKEL (reference sequence).

The source is an adult woman with stable Graves' hyperthyroidism. The source material was peripheral blood. V usage is TRBV3-1 and J usage is TRBJ1-1, with 7 bases that match TRBD1. As DNA, the CDR3 is TGTGCCAGCAGCCTAGGGACAGAGAAAATGATGAACACTGAAGCTTTCTTT. Its protein product is CASSLGTEKMMNTEAFF.